The 9 T cell receptor beta chains listed next were all sequenced from one sample in a study of cytomegalovirus exposure and HLA in healthy donors. PCR employed 60 Vbeta and 13 Jbeta primers. Produced via immunoSEQ multiplex PCR; TCRdb's table is partial and in-frame only. Of roughly 100,000 clones listed, approximately 72% are singletons. The sequencing sample was made of PBMCs. The origin of the receptors is a woman between 50 and 59 years old in good health and CMV-seronegative.

On this clone itself: The junction and the germline gene differ at one end; a read error may be behind it. The chain uses TRBV6-1 and TRBJ2-7; 8 bases map to TRBD1. Germline assignment: CDR1 MNHNS and CDR2 SASEGT. This CDR3 contains 16 residues. The CDR3 loop is CAGSGLTGGAPYEQYF. The CDR3 coding sequence is TGTGCCGGCAGTGGACTAACAGGGGGTGCCCCCTACGAGCAGTACTTC.

This clone appeared a few times. V is TRBV4-3 and J is TRBJ2-1; D not resolved. CDR3 length equals 18 residues. Germline V lookup: CDR1 LGHNA, CDR2 YSLEER. V gave up 0 bases and J gave up 6 bases, with 21 bases separating them. The DNA for the CDR3 is TGCGCCAGCAGCCAAGACCTGGATGCGGTGTGGTCGGGCAATGAGCAGTTCTTC. Protein sequence: CASSQDLDAVWSGNEQFF.

The rearrangement links TRBV28 to TRBJ1-5, with 7 positions matching TRBD1. Trimming at V came to 9 bases and at J to 6 bases, leaving 5 bases not matched to a gene. Germline V CDR1 and CDR2: MDHEN, SYDVKM. The CDR3 runs to 12 residues. CDR3 DNA sequence: TGTGCCAGTCACAGGGGTGGTCAGCCCCAGCATTTT. Translation gives CASHRGGQPQHF. The whole variable domain, remainder taken from reference TRBV28 and TRBJ1-5, is DVKVTQSSRYLVKRTGEKVFLECVQDMDHENMFWYRQDPGLGLRLIYFSYDVKMKEKGDIPEGYSVSREKKERFSLILESASTNQTSMYLCASHRGGQPQHFGDGTRLSIL.

The J gene is TRBJ1-2, the V gene TRBV19; 7 nucleotides agree with TRBD1. The CDR3 spans 14 residues. The trim removed 3 bases at V and 8 bases at J, leaving 9 bases unmatched. The germline V gene has CDR1 LNHDA and CDR2 SQIVND (reference sequence). The CDR3 is CASSIPGTAYGYTF. The CDR3 bases are TGTGCCAGTAGTATCCCCGGGACAGCCTACGGCTACACCTTC. Full variable domain (rest looked up from reference TRBV19 and TRBJ1-2): DGGITQSPKYLFRKEGQNVTLSCEQNLNHDAMYWYRQDPGQGLRLIYYSQIVNDFQKGDIAEGYSVSREKKESFPLTVTSAQKNPTAFYLCASSIPGTAYGYTFGSGTRLTVV.

This sequence joins TRBV6-5 and TRBJ1-2; 7 bases fit TRBD1. CDR1 and CDR2 from the germline V gene are MNHEY and SVGAGI. Trimming at V came to 8 bases and at J to 2 bases, leaving 11 bases not matched to a gene. This CDR3 has 15 amino acids. This CDR3 is CASYDQGEANYGYTF. CDR3 in DNA: TGTGCCAGCTACGATCAGGGGGAAGCAAACTATGGCTACACCTTC.

CDR3 DNA: TGTGCCAGCAGCCCCGACTACCTGACCACAGATACGCAGTATTTT. Translated, it gives CASSPDYLTTDTQYF. The gene calls are TRBV7-2 and TRBJ2-3; a possible D gene is TRBD2 (5 bases). Germline lookup yields CDR1 SGHTA and CDR2 FQGNSA. This CDR3 has 15 residues. The V gene lost 5 bases and the J gene lost 2 bases, with 14 bases spanning the gap.

The chain links TRBV7-5 to TRBJ2-5; the table's D call TRBD2 went unverified against the DNA. TRBV7-5 is designated a pseudogene. The CDR3 length is 15 residues. The CDR3: CVRSLNSRERETQYF. CDR3 nucleotide sequence: TGTGTCAGAAGCTTAAACTCTCGGGAGCGGGAGACCCAGTACTTC.

The chain joins TRBV11-2 to TRBJ2-5; 10 bases match TRBD2. The DNA end lines up better with TRBJ2-7; the J call may be wrong. The CDR3 sequence is 18 residues long. CDR1 and CDR2 (germline): SGHAT, FQNNGV. CDR3 residues: CASSLDWLAGVESYEQYF. In DNA, the CDR3 is TGTGCCAGCAGCTTAGATTGGCTAGCGGGGGTAGAAAGCTACGAGCAGTACTTC.

This chain links TRBV6-1 with TRBJ2-3, with a weak D call TRBD1 (6 bases). The CDR3 is 16 amino acids. The ends were cut back, 1 base at V and 0 bases at J, with 11 bases in the middle. From germline, CDR1 is MNHNS and CDR2 SASEGT. This chain's CDR3 is CASSEEVGASTDTQYF. The CDR3 DNA is TGTGCCAGCAGTGAAGAAGTGGGGGCCAGCACAGATACGCAGTATTTT.